This T cell receptor beta chain was captured by sequencing in a study of neurological immune-mediated disorders. Study results and limitations: Multiple sclerosis patients had less TCR clonal expansion than even healthy controls, unlike HTLV-1-associated myelopathy.

cDNA was made by 5'RACE with 10-nucleotide random UMIs. TCRdb reprocessed the 5' RACE reads via MiXCR and lists one record per CDR3 protein. The sample yields over 70,000 distinct CDR3 sequences, 9.5% to 13% seen once. This sample's time point: longitudinal time-point 1 (baseline). In Maryland, USA, blood bank volunteers were the healthy controls. The table lists this clonotype with many counts. The antigen remains unidentified. J gave up 7 bases and V 7 bases, and 13 bases lay outside the gene matches. The CDR3 consists of 15 residues. Germline V gene lookup returns CDR1 SGHRS and CDR2 YFSETQ. This chain connects TRBV5-1 to TRBJ2-1, with 8 bases aligning to TRBD1. The sequenced sample consisted of PBMCs. The source is a man younger than 40 in good health. In nucleotides, the CDR3 is TGCGCCAGCCGCCAGGACAGGGTCCTTACAAATGAGCAGTTCTTC. This encodes CASRQDRVLTNEQFF.